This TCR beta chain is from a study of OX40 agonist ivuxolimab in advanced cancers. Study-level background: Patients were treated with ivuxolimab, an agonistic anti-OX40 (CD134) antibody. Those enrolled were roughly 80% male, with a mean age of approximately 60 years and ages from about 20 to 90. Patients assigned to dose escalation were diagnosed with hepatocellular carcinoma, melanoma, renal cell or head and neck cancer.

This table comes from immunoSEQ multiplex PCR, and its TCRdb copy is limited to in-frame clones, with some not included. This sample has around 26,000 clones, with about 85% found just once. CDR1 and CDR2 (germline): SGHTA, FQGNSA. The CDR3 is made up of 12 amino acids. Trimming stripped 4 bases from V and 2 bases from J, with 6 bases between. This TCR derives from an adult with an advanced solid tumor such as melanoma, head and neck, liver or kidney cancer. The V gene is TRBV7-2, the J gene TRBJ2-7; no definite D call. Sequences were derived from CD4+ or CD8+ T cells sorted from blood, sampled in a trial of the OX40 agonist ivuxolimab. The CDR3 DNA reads TGTGCCAGCAGCTCAAACACCTACGAGCAGTACTTC. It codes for CASSSNTYEQYF.